The 13 T cell receptor beta chains listed next were all sequenced from one sample in a study of shared clonotypes between healthy human individuals. Generated by immunoSEQ multiplex PCR, the TCRdb table keeps only in-frame clones and is missing some. The sample has millions of clones, 85% to 95% seen once. The sequenced sample consisted of naive CD4+ T cells sorted from blood. The subset: CD45RA+ positively selected. These receptors were taken from a man younger than 30 in good health.

This clone was recorded once. Other DNA sequences in this sample translate to the same CDR3. This chain joins TRBV7-2 and TRBJ1-5; 10 positions agree with TRBD1. J lost 2 bases, V lost 1 base, and 2 bases had no gene match. CDR3 length: 16 residues. Germline V gives CDR1 SGHTA, CDR2 FQGNSA. For the CDR3, the DNA is TGTGCCAGCAGCTTAGTCGGGACAGGGGGCAATCAGCCCCAGCATTTT. Amino acid sequence: CASSLVGTGGNQPQHF.

This sequence joins TRBV5-1 and TRBJ1-2; 7 bases align to TRBD1. Unmatched junction bases numbered 8, after V lost 2 bases and J lost 4 bases. The CDR3 sequence is 15 residues long. The germline CDR1 and CDR2 sequences are SGHRS and YFSETQ. The CDR3 sequence is CASSFTGQTSYGYTF. CDR3 DNA: TGCGCCAGCAGCTTCACGGGACAGACAAGCTATGGCTACACCTTC.

The chain links TRBV6-5 to TRBJ2-7; D may be TRBD1 (6 bases). This CDR3 comprises 13 residues. Germline V gene data show CDR1 as MNHEY and CDR2 as SVGAGI. Trimming took off 11 bases at V and 1 base at J, with 15 bases between the two ends. CDR3 in amino acids: CAVSQGWSYEQYF. The CDR3 DNA is TGTGCCGTCAGTCAGGGGTGGTCCTACGAGCAGTACTTC.

This clone was counted a single time. This CDR3 is also generated by other DNA sequences in the sample. The chain combines TRBV4-3 with TRBJ1-2, with D unclear. The CDR3 runs 14 residues. CDR1 is LGHNA and CDR2 is YSLEER in the germline V gene. Trimming took 0 bases from V and 2 from J, leaving 7 bases between them. The CDR3: CASSQEGGNYGYTF. The DNA of the CDR3 is TGCGCCAGCAGCCAAGAAGGAGGAAACTATGGCTACACCTTC.

This sequence joins TRBV11-2 and TRBJ2-4; D not certain. V was cut by 0 bases and J by 7 bases, with 10 bases left in between. CDR3 length: 14 amino acids. Germline V gene sequence: CDR1 SGHAT, CDR2 FQNNGV. Written as DNA, the CDR3 is TGTGCCAGCAGCTTAGATCGATTAGGGAACATTCAGTACTTC. As protein: CASSLDRLGNIQYF.

The gene calls are TRBV5-1 and TRBJ2-5, with D unresolved. V was clipped by 0 bases and J by 2 bases, with 14 bases between them. CDR1 and CDR2 from the germline V gene are SGHRS and YFSETQ. This CDR3 contains 16 residues. This CDR3 is CASSLDPTIIQETQYF. DNA of the CDR3: TGCGCCAGCAGCTTGGACCCTACTATTATACAAGAGACCCAGTACTTC. Looking up the rest from reference TRBV5-1 and TRBJ2-5 gives the full variable domain: KAGVTQTPRYLIKTRGQQVTLSCSPISGHRSVSWYQQTPGQGLQFLFEYFSETQRNKGNFPGRFSGRQFSNSRSEMNVSTLELGDSALYLCASSLDPTIIQETQYFGPGTRLLVL.

This sequence joins TRBV7-8 and TRBJ2-2; 9 nucleotides match TRBD2. The germline V gene has CDR1 SGHVS and CDR2 FQNEAQ. Unmatched junction bases numbered 11, after V lost 5 bases and J lost 4 bases. The CDR3 has 17 amino acids. The DNA of the CDR3 is TGTGCCAGCAGCCTCCTCTTAGCGGGAGTCGTCACCGGGGAGCTGTTTTTT. It is translated as CASSLLLAGVVTGELFF.

The chain has TRBV10-3 and TRBJ2-5, with 8 bases that match TRBD1. Germline CDR1 and CDR2: ENHRY and SYGVKD. Trimming cost V 8 bases and J 5 bases; bases outside gene matches: 10. The CDR3 has 14 amino acids. Written as DNA, the CDR3 is TGTGCCATCGGCGGCCCAGGGGGCATGGAGACCCAGTACTTC. Its translation: CAIGGPGGMETQYF.

V usage is TRBV14 and J usage is TRBJ2-2; weak D call: TRBD2 (6 bases). The germline V and J ends were trimmed by 1 base and 4 bases, with 13 bases remaining between them. Germline loops: CDR1 SGHDN, CDR2 FVKESK. There are 16 residues in the CDR3. The CDR3 nucleotides read TGTGCCAGCAGCCAAGGAGGGACTTATCGCACCGGGGAGCTGTTTTTT. Translating it yields CASSQGGTYRTGELFF.

In its sample, this clone was seen many times. This sequence joins TRBV11-2 and TRBJ2-2; 7 bases fit TRBD1. Germline assignment: CDR1 SGHAT and CDR2 FQNNGV. The CDR3 sequence is 16 residues long. The trim removed 0 bases at V and 5 bases at J, leaving 6 bases unmatched. CDR3 residues: CASSLDRQGRTGELFF. CDR3 DNA sequence: TGTGCCAGCAGCTTAGATAGACAGGGACGAACCGGGGAGCTGTTTTTT. Drawing the rest from reference TRBV11-2 and TRBJ2-2, the complete variable domain is EAGVAQSPRYKIIEKRQSVAFWCNPISGHATLYWYQQILGQGPKLLIQFQNNGVVDDSQLPKDRFSAERLKGVDSTLKIQPAKLEDSAVYLCASSLDRQGRTGELFFGEGSRLTVL.

This CDR3 is CASSLGLASGKNIQYF. The CDR3 nucleotides read TGCGCCAGCAGCTTGGGACTAGCATCGGGCAAAAACATTCAGTACTTC. This sequence joins TRBV5-1 and TRBJ2-4; 7 bases match TRBD2. Germline V CDR1 and CDR2: SGHRS, YFSETQ. Trimming cost V 0 bases and J 3 bases; bases outside gene matches: 6. The CDR3 runs 16 residues.

This clone was seen a single time. The CDR3 nucleotides are TGTGCCAGCAGTGAAGTGGGGGATTGGGGAGGATACTCCTACGAGCAGTACTTC. Translated: CASSEVGDWGGYSYEQYF. The chain joins TRBV2 to TRBJ2-7; D possibly corresponds to TRBD2 (6 bases). The V end lost 1 base, the J end lost 0 bases, and 19 bases lay between the germline ends. The CDR3 covers 18 residues. CDR1 SNHLY and CDR2 FYNNEI come from the germline V gene.

The rearrangement joins TRBV2 to TRBJ2-7; 8 nucleotides match TRBD1. Per germline, CDR1 SNHLY and CDR2 FYNNEI. The CDR3 has 15 amino acids. V trimming: 6 bases; J trimming: 3 bases; junction bases outside the gene matches: 10. CDR3 loop: CASSLGTGPFYEQYF. The CDR3 bases are TGTGCCAGCAGCCTTGGGACAGGACCCTTCTACGAGCAGTACTTC.